Below are 22 T cell receptor beta chains sequenced from a single sample in a study of T-cell memory formation after mild COVID-19. Each CDR3 protein gets one entry after TCRdb re-called the 5' RACE reads with MiXCR. The table lists fewer than 60,000 distinct CDR3 sequences, 25% to 35% of them singletons. Source material: PBMCs or a T cell subset sorted from them (not recorded which). The receptors originated from a young man who had mild COVID-19 (a few samples of this study predate the infection). Cell type and time point are not known.

This clonotype has a handful of counts. The CDR3 sequence: CASSLDALAGGPANTGELFF. The CDR3 nucleotides are TGTGCCAGCAGCTTAGATGCTCTAGCGGGGGGGCCCGCGAACACCGGGGAGCTGTTTTTT. The chain carries TRBV11-2 and TRBJ2-2, with TRBD2 matching 12 bases. Germline CDR1 is SGHAT and CDR2 is FQNNGV. With V trimmed by 0 bases and J by 0 bases, 8 bases remained unmatched. This CDR3 comprises 20 residues. Combining the CDR3 with reference TRBV11-2 and TRBJ2-2 gives the whole variable domain EAGVAQSPRYKIIEKRQSVAFWCNPISGHATLYWYQQILGQGPKLLIQFQNNGVVDDSQLPKDRFSAERLKGVDSTLKIQPAKLEDSAVYLCASSLDALAGGPANTGELFFGEGSRLTVL.

This clonotype was counted ten times or more. The rearrangement links TRBV6-4 to TRBJ2-1; D remains ambiguous. The CDR3 consists of 15 residues. The V end was cut by 2 bases, the J end by 2 bases, with 10 bases between. Germline V lookup: CDR1 MRHNA, CDR2 SNTAGT. The DNA for the CDR3 is TGTGCCAGCAGTGACGGCACGGACCCCTACAATGAGCAGTTCTTC. This sequence encodes CASSDGTDPYNEQFF.

A few counts support this clonotype. V is TRBV6-5 and J is TRBJ2-1; D ambiguous. Between the trimmed V and J ends, which lost 0 bases and 9 bases, there was a span of 12 bases. This CDR3 region has 14 residues. Per the germline V gene, CDR1 is MNHEY and CDR2 is SVGAGI. This chain's CDR3 is CASSYSGYILEQFF. The DNA for the CDR3 is TGTGCCAGCAGTTACTCAGGCTATATCCTTGAGCAGTTCTTC.

The gene calls are TRBV6-6 and TRBJ2-7, with D possibly being TRBD1 (6 bases). CDR3 size: 13 residues. Germline-derived CDR1 and CDR2 are MNHNY and SVGAGI (reference sequence). The CDR3 DNA reads as TGTGCCAGCAGTCCCGACCGAAGTGGGAAGGGGGAGGTC. Its protein is CASSPDRSGKGEV.

This rearrangement joins TRBV30 to TRBJ2-7; D might be TRBD1 (6 bases). The V end was cut by 0 bases, the J end by 2 bases, with 8 bases between. The CDR3 runs to 13 residues. Germline CDR1 and CDR2: GTSNPN and SVGIG (reference sequence). The chain's CDR3 is CAWSVGDTYEQYF. For the CDR3, the DNA is TGTGCCTGGAGTGTAGGGGACACCTACGAGCAGTACTTC.

This clonotype showed up many times. This chain links TRBV21-1 with TRBJ2-7. TRBV21-1 is a known pseudogene. The length of the CDR3 is 14 residues. Written as DNA, the CDR3 is TGTGCCAGCAGCAAGGACGAGGGCTCCTACGAGCAGTACTTC. The encoded protein is CASSKDEGSYEQYF.

The gene calls are TRBV12-3 or TRBV12-4 and TRBJ2-5, with no clear D. The V gene lost 5 bases and the J gene lost 0 bases, with 7 bases spanning the gap. The CDR3 length is 13 residues. The CDR3 sequence is CASSRPDQETQYF. CDR3 in DNA: TGTGCCAGCAGTCGACCCGACCAAGAGACCCAGTACTTC.

V is TRBV7-8 and J is TRBJ2-4, with D uncertain. Trimming removed 3 bases at V and 0 bases at J, with 12 bases between. From germline, CDR1 is SGHVS and CDR2 FQNEAQ. The CDR3 contains 16 residues. The CDR3 bases are TGTGCCAGCAGCTTGAGCGCTATGGGAGCCAAAAACATTCAGTACTTC. Translating gives CASSLSAMGAKNIQYF.

The chain recombines TRBV7-8 with TRBJ2-5; perhaps D is TRBD1 or TRBD2 (7 bases each). The CDR3 is 14 residues long. Trimming left V 4 bases short and J 5 bases short, with 14 bases between. Germline CDR1 is SGHVS and CDR2 is FQNEAQ. Here the CDR3 reads CASSWEGASETQYF. The CDR3 DNA reads as TGTGCCAGCAGCTGGGAGGGGGCGAGTGAGACCCAGTACTTC. Using reference TRBV7-8 and TRBJ2-5 for the parts outside the CDR3, the full variable domain is GAGVSQSPRYKVAKRGQDVALRCDPISGHVSLFWYQQALGQGPEFLTYFQNEAQLDKSGLPSDRFFAERPEGSVSTLKIQRTQQEDSAVYLCASSWEGASETQYFGPGTRLLVL.

The CDR3 is CAISESRQETQYF. The CDR3, as DNA: TGTGCCATCAGTGAGTCTAGACAGGAGACCCAGTACTTC. The chain carries TRBV10-3 and TRBJ2-5, with TRBD1 as a possible D gene (5 bases). Trimming removed 0 bases from V and 5 bases from J, with 7 bases in between. Germline assignment: CDR1 ENHRY and CDR2 SYGVKD. The CDR3 runs 13 residues.

The chain links TRBV12-3 or TRBV12-4 to TRBJ1-1; D perhaps matches TRBD1 (6 bases). This CDR3 is built from 15 residues. Trimming took off 6 bases at V and 2 bases at J, with 16 bases between the two ends. CDR3 in amino acids: CASSPLGGENTEAFF. In DNA form, the CDR3 reads TGTGCCAGCAGCCCCTTAGGGGGAGAAAACACTGAAGCTTTCTTT.

The chain joins TRBV4-3 to TRBJ2-3; TRBD2 matches 8 bases. Germline lookup yields CDR1 LGHNA and CDR2 YSLEER. V trimming: 3 bases; J trimming: 4 bases; junction bases outside the gene matches: 6. The CDR3 sequence is 15 residues long. CDR3 loop: CASSQVGGVADTQYF. CDR3 bases: TGCGCCAGCAGCCAGGTCGGGGGGGTGGCAGATACGCAGTATTTT.

The gene calls are TRBV5-4 and TRBJ2-5; perhaps TRBD1 as D (6 bases). Germline CDR1 reads SGHNT; CDR2 reads YYREEE (reference sequence). The CDR3 sequence is 16 residues long. The V end lost 4 bases, the J end lost 2 bases, and 18 bases lay between the germline ends. CDR3 region: CASSSHWTAEQETQYF. Here the CDR3 DNA reads TGTGCCAGCAGCAGCCATTGGACAGCTGAACAAGAGACCCAGTACTTC.

This clonotype was seen only a few times. The V gene is TRBV11-2, the J gene TRBJ2-2; no firm D call. The CDR3 covers 16 residues. Germline V gives CDR1 SGHAT, CDR2 FQNNGV. V lost 1 base and J lost 0, with 9 bases in between. CDR3 bases: TGTGCCAGCAGCTTAGTTTGGGTCGCGAACACCGGGGAGCTGTTTTTT. Amino acids: CASSLVWVANTGELFF.

The CDR3 sequence is CASSSQAAGGPTDTQYF. The CDR3 nucleotides are TGTGCCAGCAGCTCGCAGGCAGCGGGGGGCCCCACAGATACGCAGTATTTT. V usage is TRBV7-2 and J usage is TRBJ2-3; 9 nucleotides line up with TRBD2. The CDR3 is made up of 17 amino acids. The germline V gene encodes CDR1 SGHTA and CDR2 FQGNSA. The J segment lost 2 bases and the V segment lost 4 bases, leaving 10 bases of the junction unmatched.

The chain employs TRBV4-2 and TRBJ2-7; 11 bases line up with TRBD2. After removal of 2 bases from V and 3 bases from J, the junction contained 6 bases not matched to a gene. Germline V gene sequence: CDR1 LGHNA, CDR2 YNFKEQ. This CDR3 contains 16 residues. The CDR3 sequence is CASSQITGTSGYEQYF. The CDR3 nucleotides are TGTGCCAGCAGCCAAATCACCGGGACTAGCGGCTACGAGCAGTACTTC.

The chain couples TRBV4-1 to TRBJ1-3; 9 nucleotides line up with TRBD1. V was clipped by 5 bases and J by 0 bases; unmatched bases: 8. CDR3 length: 17 amino acids. Germline loops: CDR1 MGHRA, CDR2 YSYEKL. The CDR3 DNA reads as TGCGCCAGCAGCTTGGGACAGGGCCCCCTCTCTGGAAACACCATATATTTT. Amino acid sequence: CASSLGQGPLSGNTIYF.

The V and J genes are TRBV3-1 and TRBJ2-3; D not resolved. The CDR3 length is 14 residues. The germline V gene encodes CDR1 LGHDT and CDR2 YNNKEL (reference sequence). Trimming removed 0 bases from V and 6 bases from J, with 10 bases in between. The CDR3 loop is CASSQDLRADTQYF. The DNA for the CDR3 is TGTGCCAGCAGCCAAGATCTTCGGGCTGATACGCAGTATTTT.

There are a few counts of this clonotype. V is TRBV20-1 and J is TRBJ2-7; D unclear. This CDR3 has 11 residues. Per germline, CDR1 DFQATT and CDR2 SNEGSKA (reference sequence). V shed 5 bases and J shed 2 bases, with 7 bases lying between them. The CDR3 sequence is CSAGGAYEQYF. CDR3 nucleotide sequence: TGCAGTGCTGGTGGAGCCTACGAGCAGTACTTC.

V usage is TRBV14 and J usage is TRBJ2-1; TRBD2 agrees at 11 bases. Germline assignment: CDR1 SGHDN and CDR2 FVKESK. Trimming removed 8 bases from V and 6 bases from J; junction bases left unmatched: 0. The CDR3 runs 12 residues. Here the CDR3 reads CASGLAGNEQFF. The CDR3 nucleotides read TGTGCCAGCGGACTAGCGGGCAATGAGCAGTTCTTC.

The genes are TRBV6-2 or TRBV6-3 and TRBJ2-7, with unresolved D. V lost 8 bases, J lost 4 bases, and 6 bases lay in between. Germline V gene lookup returns CDR1 MNHEY and CDR2 SVGEGT. The CDR3 loop spans 10 amino acids. CDR3 loop: CASGLYEQYV. In nucleotides, the CDR3 is TGTGCCAGCGGTCTATACGAGCAGTACGTC.

This clonotype came up a few times. This chain joins TRBV7-8 and TRBJ2-2; D may be TRBD2 (6 bases). The germline gives CDR1 SGHVS, CDR2 FQNEAQ. V was shortened by 7 bases and J by 4 bases, with 22 bases between the two germline ends. The CDR3 is 17 amino acids. Here the CDR3 reads CASTPSPGTYLTGELFF. CDR3 in DNA: TGTGCCAGCACCCCTAGTCCAGGGACTTACCTCACCGGGGAGCTGTTTTTT. The full variable domain, in which reference TRBV7-8 and TRBJ2-2 provide the parts outside the CDR3, is GAGVSQSPRYKVAKRGQDVALRCDPISGHVSLFWYQQALGQGPEFLTYFQNEAQLDKSGLPSDRFFAERPEGSVSTLKIQRTQQEDSAVYLCASTPSPGTYLTGELFFGEGSRLTVL.